These 23 T cell receptor beta chains were sequenced from one sample in a study of blood T cell repertoires in COVID-19. TCRdb keeps only in-frame clones here, not all; method: immunoSEQ multiplex PCR. The repertoire holds roughly 71,000 clones, with 70% to 90% as singletons. The sample consisted of peripheral blood. These TCRs come from a man over 45 with acute or convalescent COVID-19.

V is TRBV9 and J is TRBJ2-7, with 7 bases lining up with TRBD1. Trimming removed 4 bases from V and 5 bases from J; junction bases left unmatched: 9. CDR1 and CDR2 (germline): SGDLS, YYNGEE. The CDR3 totals 14 residues. The CDR3 nucleotides read TGTGCCAGCAGCCCCGAGGGGGCCGGAAACGAGCAGTACTTC. Protein sequence: CASSPEGAGNEQYF.

CDR3 in amino acids: CASRKIAGSSYNEQFF. The CDR3 nucleotides are TGTGCCAGCAGAAAAATAGCGGGGAGCTCCTACAATGAGCAGTTCTTC. This chain links TRBV6-4 with TRBJ2-1, with 8 bases that match TRBD2. Trimming removed 6 bases from V and 0 bases from J; junction bases left unmatched: 7. This CDR3 has 16 residues. Germline V gene lookup returns CDR1 MRHNA and CDR2 SNTAGT.

The rearrangement joins TRBV4-1 to TRBJ2-2, with a possible D match to TRBD2 (6 bases). This CDR3 spans 16 amino acids. CDR1 is MGHRA, CDR2 YSYEKL, per germline. With 0 bases removed from V and 4 bases from J, the gap between germline ends came to 12 bases. The CDR3 is CASSQESSVLTGELFF. In DNA, the CDR3 is TGCGCCAGCAGCCAAGAGTCTAGCGTCCTCACCGGGGAGCTGTTTTTT.

This clone has a handful of counts. The V and J genes are TRBV3-1 (or the pseudogene TRBV3-2) and TRBJ1-2; no reliable D call. This CDR3 has 13 residues. V lost 2 bases and J 7 bases, leaving 11 bases between the germline ends. Germline loops: CDR1 LGHDT, CDR2 YNNKEL (reference sequence). In nucleotides, the CDR3 is TGTGCCAGCAGCCAACCTCCGGGTGGTGGCTACACCTTC. This translates into CASSQPPGGGYTF.

The rearrangement links TRBV14 to TRBJ1-6; D unclear. V was shortened by 3 bases and J by 6 bases, with 12 bases between the two germline ends. Germline values: CDR1 SGHDN, CDR2 FVKESK. The CDR3 has 15 residues. CDR3 sequence reads: CASSHSQISNSPLHF. DNA of the CDR3: TGTGCCAGCAGCCATTCACAGATTAGTAATTCACCCCTCCACTTT.

The chain carries TRBV13 and TRBJ2-1, with 8 bases fitting TRBD1. With V trimmed by 2 bases and J by 2 bases, 2 bases remained unmatched. The CDR3 length is 15 residues. Germline CDR1 reads PRHDT; CDR2 reads FYEKMQ (reference sequence). This CDR3 reads CASSLTGGAYNEQFF. CDR3 in DNA: TGTGCCAGCAGCTTAACAGGGGGAGCCTACAATGAGCAGTTCTTC.

The chain has TRBV5-6 and TRBJ2-5, with D perhaps TRBD2 (6 bases). The CDR3 sequence is 14 residues long. Trimming cost V 0 bases and J 7 bases, with 13 bases left between them. Germline lookup yields CDR1 SGHDT and CDR2 YYEEEE. The CDR3 sequence is CASSLEVSGRTQYF. Here the CDR3 DNA reads TGTGCCAGCAGCTTGGAAGTGTCCGGGAGGACCCAGTACTTC.

The chain combines TRBV5-1 with TRBJ1-1, with D possibly being TRBD1 (6 bases). Trimming pared 0 bases from V and 1 base from J, leaving 16 bases between. The CDR3 is 17 residues long. In germline, CDR1 is SGHRS, CDR2 YFSETQ. DNA for the CDR3: TGCGCCAGCAGCTTGGAGGTGCGGGGGCTTAAGAACACTGAAGCTTTCTTT. Encoded protein: CASSLEVRGLKNTEAFF. Full variable domain (missing parts from reference TRBV5-1 and TRBJ1-1): KAGVTQTPRYLIKTRGQQVTLSCSPISGHRSVSWYQQTPGQGLQFLFEYFSETQRNKGNFPGRFSGRQFSNSRSEMNVSTLELGDSALYLCASSLEVRGLKNTEAFFGQGTRLTVV.

In its sample, this clone was seen once. The rearrangement links TRBV19 to TRBJ1-1; D unresolved. V was cut by 5 bases and J by 4 bases, with 11 bases left in between. Germline lookup yields CDR1 LNHDA and CDR2 SQIVND (reference sequence). This CDR3 has 13 residues. The CDR3 protein is CASSPREFTEAFF. The CDR3 coding sequence is TGTGCCAGTAGTCCGCGGGAATTCACTGAAGCTTTCTTT.

The chain carries TRBV10-3 and TRBJ2-1; perhaps TRBD2 as D (7 bases). V lost 4 bases and J lost 7, with 17 bases in between. CDR1 ENHRY and CDR2 SYGVKD come from the germline V gene. This CDR3 comprises 15 residues. CDR3 in DNA: TGTGCCATCAGTGCTGAGGGGGGGAGTTGGAATGAGCAGTTCTTC. Protein product: CAISAEGGSWNEQFF.

The chain carries TRBV4-2 and TRBJ2-5; 11 bases are a match to TRBD2. Germline lookup yields CDR1 LGHNA and CDR2 YNFKEQ. Trimming removed 3 bases from V and 5 bases from J; junction bases left unmatched: 11. The CDR3 length is 17 residues. CDR3 in DNA: TGTGCCAGCAGCCAGATGACTAGCGGGGAAACGGGGGAGACCCAGTACTTC. It is translated as CASSQMTSGETGETQYF.

The count of this clone is one. This chain uses TRBV5-4 with TRBJ1-1, with D tentatively TRBD1 (6 bases). Per germline, CDR1 SGHNT and CDR2 YYREEE (reference sequence). V lost 2 bases, J lost 9 bases, and 11 bases lay in between. The CDR3 loop spans 12 amino acids. Here the CDR3 DNA reads TGTGCCAGCAGCTTTCGACAGGAGCAAGCTTTCTTT. Amino acid sequence: CASSFRQEQAFF.

This clone was counted a few times. This chain joins TRBV3-1 (or the pseudogene TRBV3-2) and TRBJ2-1; D is perhaps TRBD2 (7 bases). Trimming shortened V by 0 bases and J by 9 bases, and 21 bases separated the two germline ends. Germline loops: CDR1 LGHDT, CDR2 YNNKEL (reference sequence). The CDR3 has 17 residues. CDR3 in amino acids: CASSQDRGGARTREQFF. The CDR3, as DNA: TGTGCCAGCAGCCAAGATCGAGGGGGGGCGCGTACGCGTGAGCAGTTCTTC.

In its sample, this clone was seen once. The CDR3 region has the DNA TGTGCCAGCAGTTACTGGCAGTCGAACACCGGGGAGCTGTTTTTT. This sequence encodes CASSYWQSNTGELFF. This sequence joins TRBV6-5 and TRBJ2-2; D gene ambiguous. The germline gives CDR1 MNHEY, CDR2 SVGAGI. Trimming left V 1 base short and J 0 bases short, with 6 bases between. The CDR3 totals 15 residues.

The V call is TRBV6-5, the J call TRBJ2-7, with TRBD1 identical over 7 bases. The CDR3 contains 15 residues. Germline assignment: CDR1 MNHEY and CDR2 SVGAGI. After removal of 10 bases from V and 1 base from J, the junction contained 13 bases not matched to a gene. DNA for the CDR3: TGTGCCAACCTACGACAGGGTGGGATTTCCTACGAGCAGTACGTC. Translating it yields CANLRQGGISYEQYV.

The chain couples TRBV5-6 to TRBJ1-1, with 7 bases identical to TRBD1. The germline gives CDR1 SGHDT, CDR2 YYEEEE. The CDR3 sequence is 16 residues long. J lost 0 bases, V lost 4 bases, and 9 bases had no gene match. The chain's CDR3 is CASSPWTGQLNTEAFF. The CDR3 DNA follows: TGTGCCAGCAGCCCATGGACGGGACAGTTGAACACTGAAGCTTTCTTT.

The chain recombines TRBV3-1 (or the pseudogene TRBV3-2) with TRBJ2-2; 7 bases match TRBD2. Germline assignment: CDR1 LGHDT and CDR2 YNNKEL (reference sequence). The V gene end was trimmed by 2 bases and the J gene end by 5 bases; junction bases not matched to a gene: 2. There are 14 residues in the CDR3. The CDR3 DNA sequence: TGTGCCAGCAGCCAAATCGGGGGGACCGGGGAGCTGTTTTTT. It yields the protein CASSQIGGTGELFF.

This clone was counted only a few times. The V gene is TRBV2, the J gene TRBJ2-2; a weak D match, TRBD2 (6 bases). The germline V gene has CDR1 SNHLY and CDR2 FYNNEI. The CDR3 contains 14 residues. Trimming left V 3 bases short and J 5 bases short, with 10 bases between. The CDR3 DNA reads as TGTGCCAGCAGTGAGACCCGGGGGACCGGGGAGCTGTTTTTT. Protein product: CASSETRGTGELFF.

This clone was counted a single time. The chain is built from TRBV3-1 (or the pseudogene TRBV3-2) and TRBJ2-4; TRBD1 agrees at 11 bases. V lost 2 bases, J lost 1 base, and 4 bases stayed unmatched. From germline, CDR1 is LGHDT and CDR2 YNNKEL (reference sequence). This CDR3 spans 17 amino acids. The CDR3 loop reads CASSQLGTGGAKNIQYF. CDR3 DNA sequence: TGTGCCAGCAGCCAATTAGGGACAGGGGGGGCCAAAAACATTCAGTACTTC.

This chain connects TRBV30 to TRBJ1-2; D uncertain. CDR1 GTSNPN and CDR2 SVGIG come from the germline V gene (reference sequence). The length of the CDR3 is 13 residues. Trimming shortened V by 2 bases and J by 5 bases, and 12 bases separated the two germline ends. CDR3 sequence (DNA): TGTGCCTGGAGTTTACGATGGGAGTATGGCTACACCTTC. The encoded protein is CAWSLRWEYGYTF. The full variable domain, with the rest looked up from reference TRBV30 and TRBJ1-2, is SQTIHQWPATLVQPVGSPLSLECTVEGTSNPNLYWYRQAAGRGLQLLFYSVGIGQISSEVPQNLSASRPQDRQFILSSKKLLLSDSGFYLCAWSLRWEYGYTFGSGTRLTVV.

V usage is TRBV30 and J usage is TRBJ1-2; 7 nucleotides line up with TRBD1. CDR3 size: 14 residues. Trimming took 2 bases from V and 8 from J; bases not matched to a gene: 11. The germline V gene encodes CDR1 GTSNPN and CDR2 SVGIG (reference sequence). In nucleotides, the CDR3 is TGTGCCTGGAGTAAGACAGGGCTCGTGGGGGGCTACACCTTC. This translates into CAWSKTGLVGGYTF.

The V call is TRBV11-2, the J call TRBJ1-1; 7 nucleotides match TRBD1. The junction had 7 bases not matched to a gene; V was cut back by 5 bases and J by 1 base. CDR1 is SGHAT and CDR2 is FQNNGV in the germline V gene. This CDR3 region has 15 residues. The DNA of the CDR3 is TGTGCCAGCAGCCCTTGGGACAGCCAGAACACTGAAGCTTTCTTT. Its protein is CASSPWDSQNTEAFF.

The chain recombines TRBV10-2 with TRBJ2-7; 7 bases map to TRBD1. Germline assignment: CDR1 WSHSY and CDR2 SAAADI. With V trimmed by 2 bases and J by 2 bases, 3 bases remained unmatched. The CDR3 contains 14 residues. CDR3 region: CASSEGDSPYEQYF. CDR3 DNA sequence: TGCGCCAGCAGTGAGGGGGACAGTCCCTACGAGCAGTACTTC.